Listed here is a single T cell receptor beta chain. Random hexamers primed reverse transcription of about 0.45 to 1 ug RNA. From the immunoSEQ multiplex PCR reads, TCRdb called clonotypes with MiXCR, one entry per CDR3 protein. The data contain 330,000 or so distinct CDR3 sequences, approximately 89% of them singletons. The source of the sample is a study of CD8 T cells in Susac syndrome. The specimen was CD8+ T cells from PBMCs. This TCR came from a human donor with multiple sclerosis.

This CDR3 is CSALGVADYNEQFF. CDR3 DNA: TGCAGCGCGCTCGGGGTAGCGGACTACAATGAGCAGTTCTTC. This chain connects TRBV29-1 to TRBJ2-1, with a weak D call TRBD2 (6 bases). The CDR3 consists of 14 residues. The V gene lost 7 bases and the J gene lost 3 bases, with 16 bases spanning the gap. Germline CDR1 reads SQVTM; CDR2 reads ANQGSEA.